This TCR beta chain comes out of a study of blood T cell repertoires in COVID-19. Across the study: Sites across the United States, Italy and Spain contributed samples from acute and convalescent COVID-19. The analysed material was cDNA or gDNA that came from T cells, B-cell-depleted T cells, or PBMCs.

Measured with immunoSEQ multiplex PCR; TCRdb has only the in-frame clones, and not every one. The table records more than 55,000 clones, 80% to 95% of them present only once. The CDR3 covers 16 residues. CDR1 LGHNA and CDR2 YNFKEQ come from the germline V gene. V dropped 5 bases and J dropped 1; count of bases not matched to a gene: 7. Material: peripheral blood. The rearrangement links TRBV4-2 to TRBJ1-3, with 8 bases lining up with TRBD1. The receptor was isolated from a man older than 75 with acute or convalescent COVID-19. The chain's CDR3 is CASSGNRGSSGNTIYF. The CDR3 region has the DNA TGTGCCAGCAGCGGAAACAGGGGGTCTTCTGGAAACACCATATATTTT.